This TCR beta chain emerged from a study of PD-1 blockade in classical Hodgkin lymphoma. From germline, CDR1 is SGHRS and CDR2 YFSETQ. V was clipped by 1 base and J by 3 bases, with 4 bases between them. This CDR3 has 13 amino acids. Repertoires were generated with immunoSEQ multiplex PCR, while TCRdb's copy carries only in-frame clones and drops some. The sample has roughly 21,000 clones, 85% seen once. As for time point: cycle 4 day 1 (C4D1), after 6 weeks of nivolumab. Every patient relapsed after autologous stem cell transplantation, and brentuximab vedotin exposure varied. The specimen was peripheral blood mononuclear cells (PBMCs), collected before the fourth cycle of nivolumab. The clonotype comes from a human donor with classical Hodgkin lymphoma. The J gene is TRBJ2-2, the V gene TRBV5-1, with D unclear. The CDR3 loop reads CASSLSDTGELFF. CDR3 in DNA: TGCGCCAGCAGCTTGTCAGACACCGGGGAGCTGTTTTTT.